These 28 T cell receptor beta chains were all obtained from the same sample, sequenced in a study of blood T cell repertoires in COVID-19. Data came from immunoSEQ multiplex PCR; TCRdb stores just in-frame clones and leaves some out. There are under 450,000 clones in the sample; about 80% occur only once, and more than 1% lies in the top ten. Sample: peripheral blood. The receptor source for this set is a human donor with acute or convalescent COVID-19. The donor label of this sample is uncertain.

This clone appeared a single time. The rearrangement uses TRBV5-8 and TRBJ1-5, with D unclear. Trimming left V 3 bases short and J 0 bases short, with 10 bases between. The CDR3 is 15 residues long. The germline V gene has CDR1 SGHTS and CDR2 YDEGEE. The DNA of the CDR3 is TGTGCCAGCAGCTCCGACGGGTATAGCAATCAGCCCCAGCATTTT. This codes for CASSSDGYSNQPQHF.

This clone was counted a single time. CDR3 DNA: TGTGCCAGTACCCGGCAGTGGGGGACTGTGGGGGAGCTGTTTTTT. Protein sequence: CASTRQWGTVGELFF. This chain connects TRBV19 to TRBJ2-2, with D possibly being TRBD2 (6 bases). The CDR3 is 15 residues long. Per germline, CDR1 LNHDA and CDR2 SQIVND (reference sequence). V lost 7 bases and J lost 8, with 20 bases in between.

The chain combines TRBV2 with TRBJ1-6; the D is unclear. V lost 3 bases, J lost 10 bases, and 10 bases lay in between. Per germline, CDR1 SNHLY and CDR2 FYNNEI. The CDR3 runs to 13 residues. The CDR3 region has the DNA TGTGCCAGCAGTGATAACAAAAAGTCACCCCTCCACTTT. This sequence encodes CASSDNKKSPLHF. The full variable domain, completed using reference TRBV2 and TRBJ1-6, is EPEVTQTPSHQVTQMGQEVILRCVPISNHLYFYWYRQILGQKVEFLVSFYNNEISEKSEIFDDQFSVERPDGSNFTLKIRSTKLEDSAMYFCASSDNKKSPLHFGNGTRLTVT.

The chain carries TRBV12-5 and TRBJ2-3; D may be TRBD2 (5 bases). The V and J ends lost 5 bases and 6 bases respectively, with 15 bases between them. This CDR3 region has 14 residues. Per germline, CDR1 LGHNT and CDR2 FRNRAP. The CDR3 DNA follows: TGTGCTAGTGGTCCGGTACTAGGTTCCGATACGCAGTATTTT. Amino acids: CASGPVLGSDTQYF.

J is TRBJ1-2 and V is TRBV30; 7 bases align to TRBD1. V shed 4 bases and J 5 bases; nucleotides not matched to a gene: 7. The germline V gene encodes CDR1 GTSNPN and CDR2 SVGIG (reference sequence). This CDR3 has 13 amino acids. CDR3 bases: TGTGCCTGGACGGGCAGGGGGTGGTATGGCTACACCTTC. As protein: CAWTGRGWYGYTF.

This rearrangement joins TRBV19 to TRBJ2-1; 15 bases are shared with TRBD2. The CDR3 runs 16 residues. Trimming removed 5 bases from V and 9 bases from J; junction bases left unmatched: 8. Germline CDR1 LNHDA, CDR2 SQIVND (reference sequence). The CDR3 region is CASSDPGLAGGREQFF. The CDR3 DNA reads TGTGCCAGTAGTGACCCGGGACTAGCGGGAGGACGTGAGCAGTTCTTC.

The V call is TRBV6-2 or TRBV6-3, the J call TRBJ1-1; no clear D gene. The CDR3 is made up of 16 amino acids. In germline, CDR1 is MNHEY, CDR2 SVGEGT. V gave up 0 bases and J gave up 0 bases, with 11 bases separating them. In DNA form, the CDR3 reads TGTGCCAGCAGTTACTCGACCCGGGTTATGAACACTGAAGCTTTCTTT. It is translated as CASSYSTRVMNTEAFF.

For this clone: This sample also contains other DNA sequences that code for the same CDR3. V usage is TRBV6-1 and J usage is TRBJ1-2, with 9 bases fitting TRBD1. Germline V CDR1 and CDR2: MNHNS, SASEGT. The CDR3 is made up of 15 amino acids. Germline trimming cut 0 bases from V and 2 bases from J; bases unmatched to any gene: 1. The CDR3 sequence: CASSEAGTGNYGYTF. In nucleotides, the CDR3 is TGTGCCAGCAGTGAAGCGGGGACAGGGAACTATGGCTACACCTTC.

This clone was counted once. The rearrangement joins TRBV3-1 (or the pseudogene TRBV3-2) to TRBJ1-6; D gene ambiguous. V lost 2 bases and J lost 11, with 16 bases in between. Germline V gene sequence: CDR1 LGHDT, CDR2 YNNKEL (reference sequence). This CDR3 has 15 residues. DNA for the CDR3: TGTGCCAGCAGCCAATTCGTCGACAAGCGGCCACCCCTCCACTTT. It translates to CASSQFVDKRPPLHF.

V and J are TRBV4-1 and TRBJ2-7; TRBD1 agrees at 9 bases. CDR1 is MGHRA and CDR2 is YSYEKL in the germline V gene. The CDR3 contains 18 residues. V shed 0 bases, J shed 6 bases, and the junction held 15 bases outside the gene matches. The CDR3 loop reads CASSQDATTGTGTGEQYF. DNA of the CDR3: TGCGCCAGCAGCCAAGATGCCACTACCGGGACAGGGACCGGCGAGCAGTACTTC.

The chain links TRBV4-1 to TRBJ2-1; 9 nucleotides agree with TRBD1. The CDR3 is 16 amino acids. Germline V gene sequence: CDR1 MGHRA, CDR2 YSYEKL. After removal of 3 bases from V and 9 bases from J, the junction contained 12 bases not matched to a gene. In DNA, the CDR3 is TGCGCCAGCAGCCAGGCGGGACAGGGTCTTAACGGTGAGCAGTTCTTC. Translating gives CASSQAGQGLNGEQFF.

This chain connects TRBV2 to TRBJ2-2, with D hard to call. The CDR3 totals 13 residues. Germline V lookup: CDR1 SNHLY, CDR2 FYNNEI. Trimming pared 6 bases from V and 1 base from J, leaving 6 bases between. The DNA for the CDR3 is TGTGCCAGCAGGGAACGGAACACCGGGGAGCTGTTTTTT. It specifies CASRERNTGELFF. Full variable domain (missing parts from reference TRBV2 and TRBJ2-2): EPEVTQTPSHQVTQMGQEVILRCVPISNHLYFYWYRQILGQKVEFLVSFYNNEISEKSEIFDDQFSVERPDGSNFTLKIRSTKLEDSAMYFCASRERNTGELFFGEGSRLTVL.

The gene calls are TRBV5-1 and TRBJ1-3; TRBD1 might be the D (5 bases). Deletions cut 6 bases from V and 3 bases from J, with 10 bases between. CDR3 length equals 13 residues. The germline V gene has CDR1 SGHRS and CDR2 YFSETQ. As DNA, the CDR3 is TGCGCCAGCATAGGGCAGGGTGGAAACACCATATATTTT. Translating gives CASIGQGGNTIYF.

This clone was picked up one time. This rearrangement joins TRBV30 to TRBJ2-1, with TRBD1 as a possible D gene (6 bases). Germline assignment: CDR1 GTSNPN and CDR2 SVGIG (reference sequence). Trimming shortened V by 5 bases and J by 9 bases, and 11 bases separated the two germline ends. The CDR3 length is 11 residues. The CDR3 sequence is CAWSTGFEQFF. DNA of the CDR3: TGTGCCTGGTCGACAGGATTTGAGCAGTTCTTC.

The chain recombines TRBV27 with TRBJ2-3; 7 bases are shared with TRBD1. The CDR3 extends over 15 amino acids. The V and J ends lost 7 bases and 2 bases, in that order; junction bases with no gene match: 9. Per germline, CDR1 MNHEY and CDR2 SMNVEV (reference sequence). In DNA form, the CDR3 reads TGTGCCAGCAAAATGAGGGGACAGTACACAGATACGCAGTATTTT. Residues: CASKMRGQYTDTQYF.

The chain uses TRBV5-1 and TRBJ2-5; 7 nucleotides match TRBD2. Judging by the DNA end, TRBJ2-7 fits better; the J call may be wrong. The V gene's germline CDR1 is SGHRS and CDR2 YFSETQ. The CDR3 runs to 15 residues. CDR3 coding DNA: TGCGCCAGCAGCTCCACCCAGCTGGGACTAAACGAGCAGTACTTC. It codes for CASSSTQLGLNEQYF.

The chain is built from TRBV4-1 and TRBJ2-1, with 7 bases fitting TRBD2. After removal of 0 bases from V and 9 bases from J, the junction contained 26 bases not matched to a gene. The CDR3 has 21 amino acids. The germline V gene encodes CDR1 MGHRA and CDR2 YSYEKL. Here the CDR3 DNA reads TGCGCCAGCAGCCAAGAAAGAGGTTCTTGGCGGGCGGGAGAAGCCCTGCGTGAGCAGTTCTTC. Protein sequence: CASSQERGSWRAGEALREQFF.

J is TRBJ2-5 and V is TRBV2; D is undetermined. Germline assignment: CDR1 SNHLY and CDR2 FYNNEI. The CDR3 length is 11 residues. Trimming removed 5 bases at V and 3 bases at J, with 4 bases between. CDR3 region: CASSNKETQYF. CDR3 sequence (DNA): TGTGCCAGCAGTAACAAAGAGACCCAGTACTTC.

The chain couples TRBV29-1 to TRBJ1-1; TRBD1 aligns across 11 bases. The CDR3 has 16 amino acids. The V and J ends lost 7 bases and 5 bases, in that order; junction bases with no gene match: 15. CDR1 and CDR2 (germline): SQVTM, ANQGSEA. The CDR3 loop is CSGRTGGVQGRTEAFF. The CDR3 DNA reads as TGCAGCGGGCGGACAGGGGGCGTTCAAGGGAGGACTGAAGCTTTCTTT.

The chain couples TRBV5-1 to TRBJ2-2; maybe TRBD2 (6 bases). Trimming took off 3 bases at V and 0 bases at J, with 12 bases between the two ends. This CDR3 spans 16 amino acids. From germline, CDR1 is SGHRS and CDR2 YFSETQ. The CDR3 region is CASSYLGGSNTGELFF. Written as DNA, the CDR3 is TGCGCCAGCAGCTATTTGGGAGGATCGAACACCGGGGAGCTGTTTTTT.

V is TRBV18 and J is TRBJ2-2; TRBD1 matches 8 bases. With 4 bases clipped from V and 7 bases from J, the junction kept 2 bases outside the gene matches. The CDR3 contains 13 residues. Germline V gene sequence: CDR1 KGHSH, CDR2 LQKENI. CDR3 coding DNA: TGTGCCAGCTCACGACAGGGGTACGGGGAGCTGTTTTTT. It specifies CASSRQGYGELFF.

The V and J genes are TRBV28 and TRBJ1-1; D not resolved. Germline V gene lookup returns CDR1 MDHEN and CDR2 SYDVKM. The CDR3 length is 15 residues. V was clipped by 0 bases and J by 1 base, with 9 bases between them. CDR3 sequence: CASSLWSGGNTEAFF. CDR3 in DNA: TGTGCCAGCAGTTTATGGTCGGGAGGGAACACTGAAGCTTTCTTT. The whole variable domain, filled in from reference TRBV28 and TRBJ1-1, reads DVKVTQSSRYLVKRTGEKVFLECVQDMDHENMFWYRQDPGLGLRLIYFSYDVKMKEKGDIPEGYSVSREKKERFSLILESASTNQTSMYLCASSLWSGGNTEAFFGQGTRLTVV.

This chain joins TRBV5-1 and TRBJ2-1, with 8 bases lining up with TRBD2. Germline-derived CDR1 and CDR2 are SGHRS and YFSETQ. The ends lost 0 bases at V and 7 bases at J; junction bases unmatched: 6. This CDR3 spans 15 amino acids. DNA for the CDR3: TGCGCCAGCAGCTTGGTCCAGCGGGAGTTGAATGAGCAGTTCTTC. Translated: CASSLVQRELNEQFF.

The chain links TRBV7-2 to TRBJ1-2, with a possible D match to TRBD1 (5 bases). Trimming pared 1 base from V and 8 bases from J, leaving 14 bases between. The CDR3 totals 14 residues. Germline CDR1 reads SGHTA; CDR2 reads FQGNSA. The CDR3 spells CASSLEGRVLGYTF. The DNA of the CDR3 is TGTGCCAGCAGCTTAGAGGGCAGGGTGTTAGGCTACACCTTC.

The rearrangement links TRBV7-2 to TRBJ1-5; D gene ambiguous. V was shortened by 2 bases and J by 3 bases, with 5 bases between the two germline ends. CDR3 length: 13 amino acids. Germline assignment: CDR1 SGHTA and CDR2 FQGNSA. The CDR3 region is CASSLQDNQPQHF. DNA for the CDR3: TGTGCCAGCAGCTTACAGGACAATCAGCCCCAGCATTTT.

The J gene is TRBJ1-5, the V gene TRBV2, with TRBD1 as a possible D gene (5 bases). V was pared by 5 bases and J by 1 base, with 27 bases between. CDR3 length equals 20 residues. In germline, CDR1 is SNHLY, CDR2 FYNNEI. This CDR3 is CASSSPGGTIISGSNQPQHF. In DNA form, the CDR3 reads TGTGCCAGCAGTTCCCCGGGGGGGACTATAATTAGTGGGAGCAATCAGCCCCAGCATTTT.

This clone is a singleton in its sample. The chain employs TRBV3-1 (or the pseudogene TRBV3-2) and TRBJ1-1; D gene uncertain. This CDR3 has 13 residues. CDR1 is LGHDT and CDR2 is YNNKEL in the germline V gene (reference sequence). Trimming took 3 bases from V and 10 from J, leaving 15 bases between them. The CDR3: CASSHLGGPGAFF. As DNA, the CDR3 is TGTGCCAGCAGCCACCTGGGAGGACCCGGAGCTTTCTTT.

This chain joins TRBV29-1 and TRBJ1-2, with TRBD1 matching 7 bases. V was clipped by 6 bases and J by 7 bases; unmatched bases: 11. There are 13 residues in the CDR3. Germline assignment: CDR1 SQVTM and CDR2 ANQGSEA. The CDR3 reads CSVAATGLGGYTF. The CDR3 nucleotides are TGCAGCGTCGCCGCGACAGGGCTGGGTGGCTACACCTTC.